Shown below are 13 T cell receptor beta chains from a single sample sequenced in a study of shared clonotypes between healthy human individuals. TCRdb keeps only in-frame clones here, not all; method: immunoSEQ multiplex PCR. In the table there are around 95,000 clones, 67% of which are singletons. Sequences were obtained from memory CD8+ T cells sorted from blood. Subset meaning: CD45RO+ cells pooled with CCR7-negative TemRA cells. The receptors stem from a man aged 25-45 years in good health.

J is TRBJ1-2 and V is TRBV7-8; TRBD1 matches 8 bases. The J segment lost 9 bases and the V segment lost 1 base, leaving 10 bases of the junction unmatched. This CDR3 spans 15 amino acids. Germline V CDR1 and CDR2: SGHVS, FQNEAQ. CDR3 in DNA: TGTGCCAGCAGCTTAGGCCGGACAGGGATGAGAAGCTACACCTTC. This codes for CASSLGRTGMRSYTF.

This clone was counted between two and nine times. The V call is TRBV4-1, the J call TRBJ2-7, with 9 bases fitting TRBD1. Germline values: CDR1 MGHRA, CDR2 YSYEKL. CDR3 length: 16 amino acids. After removal of 1 base from V and 0 bases from J, the junction contained 4 bases not matched to a gene. Here the CDR3 reads CASSQGQGGSSYEQYF. CDR3 sequence (DNA): TGCGCCAGCAGCCAAGGACAGGGGGGCAGCTCCTACGAGCAGTACTTC.

The rearrangement joins TRBV6-5 to TRBJ2-1; D possibly corresponds to TRBD2 (5 bases). The CDR3 has 14 residues. The germline gives CDR1 MNHEY, CDR2 SVGAGI. V was trimmed by 6 bases and J by 5 bases, leaving 14 bases between them. The CDR3 region is CASSRSLANNEQFF. In nucleotides, the CDR3 is TGTGCCAGCAGCCGGAGCCTAGCCAACAATGAGCAGTTCTTC.

This sequence joins TRBV9 and TRBJ2-3; no definite D call. CDR3 size: 15 residues. V dropped 0 bases and J dropped 3 bases, with 11 bases sitting between them. CDR1 is SGDLS, CDR2 YYNGEE, per germline. CDR3 region: CASSVGPQKTDTQYF. DNA for the CDR3: TGTGCCAGCAGCGTAGGGCCACAAAAAACAGATACGCAGTATTTT.

The CDR3 DNA sequence: TGTGCCAGCAGCTCCGTCGGCTCCTACGAGCAGTACTTC. As protein: CASSSVGSYEQYF. The rearrangement joins TRBV7-9 to TRBJ2-7; D is unresolved. V lost 4 bases and J lost 0, with 7 bases in between. Germline V gene lookup returns CDR1 SEHNR and CDR2 FQNEAQ (reference sequence). The CDR3 loop spans 13 amino acids.

V is TRBV28 and J is TRBJ1-2, with TRBD1 as a possible D gene (5 bases). Germline CDR1 reads MDHEN; CDR2 reads SYDVKM. Deletions cut 6 bases from V and 7 bases from J, with 18 bases between. This CDR3 is 14 amino acids long. CDR3 sequence reads: CASSPGGGYGGYTF. CDR3 nucleotides: TGTGCCAGCAGCCCTGGGGGAGGGTACGGTGGCTACACCTTC.

This rearrangement joins TRBV10-3 to TRBJ2-2; TRBD1 agrees at 7 bases. Trimming cost V 4 bases and J 3 bases; bases outside gene matches: 5. Per the germline V gene, CDR1 is ENHRY and CDR2 is SYGVKD. The CDR3 runs to 15 residues. CDR3 sequence (DNA): TGTGCCATCAGTGGAGCAGACAGGGACACCGGGGAGCTGTTTTTT. This encodes CAISGADRDTGELFF.

The chain is built from TRBV7-8 and TRBJ2-7, with D unresolved. The ends were cut back, 3 bases at V and 3 bases at J, with 6 bases in the middle. This CDR3 is 12 amino acids long. From germline, CDR1 is SGHVS and CDR2 FQNEAQ. The CDR3 nucleotides are TGTGCCAGCAGCTTTAGCTACTACGAGCAGTACTTC. Residues: CASSFSYYEQYF.

This rearrangement joins TRBV14 to TRBJ2-1; TRBD1 is a possible D gene (6 bases). V was pared by 6 bases and J by 4 bases, with 10 bases between. Per the germline V gene, CDR1 is SGHDN and CDR2 is FVKESK. This CDR3 is 13 amino acids long. Here the CDR3 reads CASRLTGYNEQFF. Here the CDR3 DNA reads TGTGCCAGCAGACTGACAGGATACAATGAGCAGTTCTTC.

The gene calls are TRBV5-1 and TRBJ2-1; 14 bases match TRBD2. CDR1 is SGHRS and CDR2 is YFSETQ in the germline V gene. This CDR3 comprises 16 residues. Trimming removed 4 bases from V and 7 bases from J; junction bases left unmatched: 7. The CDR3 spells CASSQTGLAGGNEQFF. CDR3 in DNA: TGCGCCAGCAGCCAGACAGGACTAGCGGGGGGTAATGAGCAGTTCTTC. Combining the CDR3 with reference TRBV5-1 and TRBJ2-1 gives the whole variable domain KAGVTQTPRYLIKTRGQQVTLSCSPISGHRSVSWYQQTPGQGLQFLFEYFSETQRNKGNFPGRFSGRQFSNSRSEMNVSTLELGDSALYLCASSQTGLAGGNEQFFGPGTRLTVL.

A single count supports this clone. The V gene is TRBV11-2, the J gene TRBJ2-7; TRBD1 aligns across 7 bases. Germline assignment: CDR1 SGHAT and CDR2 FQNNGV. The CDR3 consists of 13 residues. Losses at the gene ends were 5 bases for V and 2 bases for J; bases not matched to a gene: 3. In DNA, the CDR3 is TGTGCCAGCAGCACGACAGGGACCTACGAGCAGTACTTC. Translating gives CASSTTGTYEQYF.

This clone was detected only a few times. The V call is TRBV6-6, the J call TRBJ2-1; D uncertain. In germline, CDR1 is MNHNY, CDR2 SVGAGI (reference sequence). Deletions cut 6 bases from V and 6 bases from J, with 12 bases between. The CDR3 is 13 amino acids. DNA for the CDR3: TGTGCCAGCAGCCCTAAAGAAAGCAATGAGCAGTTCTTC. Its protein product is CASSPKESNEQFF.

This clone was found once. The chain has TRBV30 and TRBJ1-1; tentatively, D is TRBD1 (6 bases). This CDR3 is 16 amino acids long. Germline V lookup: CDR1 GTSNPN, CDR2 SVGIG (reference sequence). The ends were cut back, 3 bases at V and 3 bases at J, with 20 bases in the middle. CDR3 DNA: TGTGCCTGGAGCCCCGCGTTTTGGGGGGCTTACACTGAAGCTTTCTTT. As protein: CAWSPAFWGAYTEAFF. The variable domain in full, with the rest retrieved from reference TRBV30 and TRBJ1-1, is SQTIHQWPATLVQPVGSPLSLECTVEGTSNPNLYWYRQAAGRGLQLLFYSVGIGQISSEVPQNLSASRPQDRQFILSSKKLLLSDSGFYLCAWSPAFWGAYTEAFFGQGTRLTVV.